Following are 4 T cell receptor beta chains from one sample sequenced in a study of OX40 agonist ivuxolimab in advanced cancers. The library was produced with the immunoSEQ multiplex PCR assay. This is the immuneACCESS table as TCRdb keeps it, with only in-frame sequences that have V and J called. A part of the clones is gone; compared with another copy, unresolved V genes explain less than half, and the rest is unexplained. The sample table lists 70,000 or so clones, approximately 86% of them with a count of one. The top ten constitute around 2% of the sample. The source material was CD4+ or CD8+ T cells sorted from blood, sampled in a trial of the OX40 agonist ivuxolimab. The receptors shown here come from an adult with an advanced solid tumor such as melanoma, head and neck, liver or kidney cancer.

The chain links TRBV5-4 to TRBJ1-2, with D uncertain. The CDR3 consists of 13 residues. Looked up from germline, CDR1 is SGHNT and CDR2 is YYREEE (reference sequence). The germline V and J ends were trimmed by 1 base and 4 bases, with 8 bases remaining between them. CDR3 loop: CASSLQALYGYTF. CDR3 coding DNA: TGTGCCAGCAGCTTGCAGGCCCTCTATGGCTACACCTTC.

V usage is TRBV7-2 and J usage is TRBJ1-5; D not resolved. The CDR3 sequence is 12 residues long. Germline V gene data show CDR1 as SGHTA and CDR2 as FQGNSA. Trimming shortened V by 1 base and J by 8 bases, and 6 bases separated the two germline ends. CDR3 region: CASSLGVEPQHF. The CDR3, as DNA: TGTGCCAGCAGCTTAGGGGTGGAGCCCCAGCATTTT.

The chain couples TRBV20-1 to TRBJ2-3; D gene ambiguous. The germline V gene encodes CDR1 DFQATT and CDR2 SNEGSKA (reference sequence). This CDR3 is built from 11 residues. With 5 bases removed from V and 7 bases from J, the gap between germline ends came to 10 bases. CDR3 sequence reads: CSALYYYTQYF. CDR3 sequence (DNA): TGCAGTGCTCTATATTATTATACGCAGTATTTT.

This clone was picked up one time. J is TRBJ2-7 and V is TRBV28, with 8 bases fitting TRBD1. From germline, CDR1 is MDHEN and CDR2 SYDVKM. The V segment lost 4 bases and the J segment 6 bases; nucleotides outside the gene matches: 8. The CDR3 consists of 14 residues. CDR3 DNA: TGTGCCAGCAGTTCCCCAGGGGGCGCGGGCGAGCAGTACTTC. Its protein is CASSSPGGAGEQYF.